Shown below are 21 T cell receptor delta chains from a single sample sequenced in a study of gamma-delta chains in newborns, infants, children. TCRdb fed the reads into CATT to redo clone calling. Of about 5,400 delta-chain clones listed, about a fifth are singletons. The material sequenced was blood. These receptor sequences come from a child who was a newborn, infant or young child, either healthy, febrile or measles-vaccinated (not recorded which).

This clone came up a few times. The chain has TRDV2 and TRDJ3, with 13 bases that match TRDD3. In germline, CDR1 is GEAIGNYY, CDR2 EKD. This CDR3 is built from 20 residues. V shed 4 bases, J shed 0 bases, and the junction held 8 bases outside the gene matches. For the CDR3, the DNA is TGTGCCTGTGATCGTACTGGGGGATACGGGGTCTCCTGGGACACCCGACAGATGTTTTTC. It yields the protein CACDRTGGYGVSWDTRQMFF.

V and J are TRDV2 and TRDJ1; D tentatively reads TRDD2 or TRDD3 (6 bases each). Germline V CDR1 and CDR2: GEAIGNYY, EKD. This CDR3 spans 17 amino acids. The V end was cut by 2 bases, the J end by 0 bases, with 18 bases between. The CDR3 here is CACDNVGDPSNTDKLIF. The CDR3 DNA reads TGTGCCTGTGACAATGTTGGGGATCCTTCCAACACCGATAAACTCATCTTT.

Details on this clone: Mismatch with germline at one junction end may stem from a read error. The V and J genes are TRDV2 and TRDJ3; D is perhaps TRDD3 (5 bases). TCRdb does not report a J gene; here it was assigned by matching the DNA to germline references. Germline V gives CDR1 GEAIGNYY, CDR2 EKD. The CDR3 totals 20 residues. The DNA of the CDR3 is TGTGCCTGGGACATGGCCCACGGCGGGGACAGCTCCTGGGACACCCGACAGATGTTTTTC. The encoded protein is CAWDMAHGGDSSWDTRQMFF.

This clone appeared a few times. The same CDR3 arises from other DNA sequences in this sample as well. J is TRDJ1 and V is TRDV2, with a possible D match to TRDD3 (6 bases). V dropped 0 bases and J dropped 3 bases, with 13 bases sitting between them. CDR3 size: 15 residues. Germline V gene data show CDR1 as GEAIGNYY and CDR2 as EKD. CDR3 bases: TGTGCCTGTGACACCGTGGGGATGCGGGCCGATAAACTCATCTTT. Translation: CACDTVGMRADKLIF.

J is TRDJ1 and V is TRDV1; TRDD3 matches 10 bases. In the absence of a J gene in TCRdb, the DNA was matched to germline to assign it here. Germline V lookup: CDR1 TSWWSYY, CDR2 QGS. V gave up 4 bases and J gave up 2 bases; unmatched junction bases: 22. The CDR3 totals 21 residues. CDR3 in DNA: TGTGCTCTTGGGGGAATTCACCCGCCTAAGATCGTACTGGGGGATACCGATAAACTCATCTTT. It codes for CALGGIHPPKIVLGDTDKLIF.

This clone was counted a few times. The CDR3 nucleotides read TGTGCCTGTGACGCCCTACTGGGGGAAGCGACCGATAAACTCATCTTT. This gives the protein CACDALLGEATDKLIF. The genes are TRDV2 and TRDJ1; 9 nucleotides align to TRDD3. The V and J ends lost 3 bases and 2 bases, in that order; junction bases with no gene match: 9. CDR3 length: 16 amino acids. CDR1 GEAIGNYY and CDR2 EKD come from the germline V gene.

This chain links TRDV1 with TRDJ1; D might be TRDD3 (6 bases). CDR3 length equals 20 residues. Germline V gene lookup returns CDR1 TSWWSYY and CDR2 QGS. Trimming left V 4 bases short and J 0 bases short, with 27 bases between. The CDR3 nucleotides read TGTGCTCTTGGGGCCTATTTCCCCTTCTGGGGCCCCCCGTACACCGATAAACTCATCTTT. Its translation is CALGAYFPFWGPPYTDKLIF.

Of note for this clone: Other DNA sequences within the sample encode an identical CDR3. CDR3 sequence (DNA): TGTGCCTGTGACTCCGTTTCCCCAGCACTGGGGACCGATAAACTCATCTTT. It codes for CACDSVSPALGTDKLIF. The chain has TRDV2 and TRDJ1; 7 nucleotides line up with TRDD3. This CDR3 has 17 amino acids. Germline values: CDR1 GEAIGNYY, CDR2 EKD. The trim removed 3 bases at V and 2 bases at J, leaving 14 bases unmatched.

Regarding this clone: One end of the junction varies from germline; a read error may be responsible. V and J are TRDV2 and TRDJ3, with 8 bases lining up with TRDD3. The CDR3 consists of 23 residues. Looked up from germline, CDR1 is GEAIGNYY and CDR2 is EKD. The CDR3 protein is CARDTVVRTGGSVGSWDARQMFF. As DNA, the CDR3 is TGTGCCCGTGACACCGTGGTTCGTACTGGGGGGTCTGTCGGCTCCTGGGACGCCCGACAGATGTTTTTC.

The V gene is TRDV2, the J gene TRDJ1; the D gene is possibly TRDD3 (5 bases). Germline V gives CDR1 GEAIGNYY, CDR2 EKD. The CDR3 is 14 residues long. V lost 1 base and J 0 bases, leaving 8 bases between the germline ends. The CDR3, as DNA: TGTGCCTGTGACACAATGGGATACACCGATAAACTCATCTTT. As protein: CACDTMGYTDKLIF.

This chain links TRDV1 with TRDJ1; D is unclear. TCRdb lists no J gene, so it was determined here by aligning the DNA to germline. The CDR3 loop spans 16 amino acids. Germline V gene data show CDR1 as TSWWSYY and CDR2 as QGS. Trimming removed 2 bases at V and 1 base at J, with 14 bases between. The CDR3 sequence: CALGENMAFLTDKLIF. DNA for the CDR3: TGTGCTCTTGGGGAAAATATGGCGTTTCTCACCGATAAACTCATCTTT.

This clone showed up just a few times. Compared with germline, one end of the junction differs, possibly owing to a read error. The sample contains more than one DNA sequence encoding this CDR3. V gene TRDV2 combines with J gene TRDJ3; 8 bases line up with TRDD3. As TCRdb names no J gene, one was assigned here on the basis of a DNA match to germline. CDR3 length equals 17 residues. Germline V gene lookup returns CDR1 GEAIGNYY and CDR2 EKD. CDR3 residues: CACDTTGGSWDTRKMFF. CDR3 sequence (DNA): TGTGCCTGTGACACTACTGGGGGCTCCTGGGACACCCGAAAGATGTTTTTC.

This clone has only a few counts. Within the sample, other DNA sequences also encode this same CDR3. The J gene is TRDJ1, the V gene TRDV1; possible D gene TRDD3, 10 bases. The CDR3 runs to 22 residues. CDR1 and CDR2 from the germline V gene are TSWWSYY and QGS. V lost 0 bases, J lost 9 bases, and 38 bases lay in between. The CDR3 sequence: CALGELNLPTHWGIPAGGELIF. As DNA, the CDR3 is TGTGCTCTTGGGGAACTTAACCTTCCTACTCACTGGGGGATCCCAGCGGGTGGGGAACTCATCTTT.

By sample share, this clone is medium-sized (0.01 to 0.1%). The same CDR3 arises from other DNA sequences in this sample as well. The chain has TRDV2 and TRDJ3, with D perhaps TRDD3 (5 bases). The CDR3 has 19 amino acids. Germline CDR1 reads GEAIGNYY; CDR2 reads EKD. Deletions cut 0 bases from V and 0 bases from J, with 14 bases between. CDR3 sequence: CACDTVRGPGSWDTRQMFF. Written as DNA, the CDR3 is TGTGCCTGTGACACCGTACGGGGACCGGGCTCCTGGGACACCCGACAGATGTTTTTC.

J is TRDJ1 and V is TRDV2; 8 bases are a match to TRDD3. The J gene, left out of TCRdb, was set here by checking the DNA against germline. V shed 2 bases, J shed 4 bases, and the junction held 23 bases outside the gene matches. Germline CDR1 is GEAIGNYY and CDR2 is EKD. The CDR3 length is 20 residues. CDR3 DNA sequence: TGTGCCTGTGACAACGTGGGGAAAAACGACTGGGGGCCTACGGGCGATAAACTCATCTTT. Translating it yields CACDNVGKNDWGPTGDKLIF.

This clone appeared a single time. The V segment is TRDV2, and no J call was made. The germline gives CDR1 GEAIGNYY, CDR2 EKD. This CDR3 region has 18 residues. CDR3 loop: CACDTVTATATETDKIIF. DNA of the CDR3: TGTGCCTGTGACACGGTCACAGCCACGGCCACAGAAACCGATAAAATCATCTTT.

As regards this clone: Being one base from a much bigger clone, this may be a read error. The rearrangement joins TRDV2 to TRDJ3; 9 bases fit TRDD3. V shed 2 bases and J 1 base; nucleotides not matched to a gene: 2. The CDR3 extends over 17 amino acids. CDR1 is GEAIGNYY, CDR2 EKD, per germline. As DNA, the CDR3 is TGTGCCTGTGACATTACTGGGGGATCCTGGGACACCCGACAGATGTTTTTC. Protein product: CACDITGGSWDTRQMFF.

This clone has a handful of counts. The J gene is TRDJ1, the V gene TRDV2; no reliable D call. V lost 7 bases and J 0 bases, leaving 8 bases between the germline ends. This CDR3 is built from 12 residues. Germline V CDR1 and CDR2: GEAIGNYY, EKD. The CDR3 here is CAWGPYTDKLIF. CDR3 DNA sequence: TGTGCCTGGGGACCGTACACCGATAAACTCATCTTT.

The J gene corresponds to TRDJ1; a V gene call is absent; whether TRDD3, the table's D call, matches the DNA was not checked. The CDR3 runs to 23 residues. As DNA, the CDR3 is TGTGCCTGTGACACCGGGTCCCTCACTGGGGGATCTACCGTACCAGGTTCCACCGATAAACTCATCTTT. It is translated as CACDTGSLTGGSTVPGSTDKLIF.

In its sample, this clone is medium-sized. J is TRDJ1 and V is TRDV1; TRDD3 aligns across 10 bases. The CDR3 is 18 amino acids. The germline V gene encodes CDR1 TSWWSYY and CDR2 QGS. Trimming took 4 bases from V and 3 from J; bases not matched to a gene: 14. CDR3 region: CALGASPGDTLGADKLIF. The CDR3 coding sequence is TGTGCTCTTGGGGCATCCCCGGGGGATACGCTAGGCGCCGATAAACTCATCTTT.

Although no V gene was called, TRDJ3 is the J gene; whether TRDD3, the table's D call, matches the DNA was not checked. CDR3 length equals 22 residues. CDR3 region: CACDSPLLGDTPRPWDTRQMFF. The CDR3 DNA is TGTGCCTGTGACTCTCCGCTACTGGGGGATACGCCCCGCCCCTGGGACACCCGACAGATGTTTTTC.